Sequencing of this T cell receptor (beta chain) was carried out in a study of response to subunit inactivated influenza vaccine. TCRdb reanalysed the RT-PCR reads using MiXCR and keeps one entry per CDR3 protein. This table holds fewer than 350,000 distinct CDR3 sequences, about a fifth found once. The CDR3 is made up of 15 amino acids. Germline V CDR1 and CDR2: MDHEN, SYDVKM. V lost 5 bases and J 3 bases, leaving 13 bases between the germline ends. The source of this sequence is a man aged 50 to 75 who received an inactivated influenza vaccine. This chain uses TRBV28 with TRBJ1-4; D remains unclear. This specimen was PBMCs from blood, taken about 19 months after vaccination. CDR3 nucleotide sequence: TGTGCCAGCAGTCCATCGGGCAGGCCTAATGAAAAACTGTTTTTT. Encoded protein: CASSPSGRPNEKLFF.